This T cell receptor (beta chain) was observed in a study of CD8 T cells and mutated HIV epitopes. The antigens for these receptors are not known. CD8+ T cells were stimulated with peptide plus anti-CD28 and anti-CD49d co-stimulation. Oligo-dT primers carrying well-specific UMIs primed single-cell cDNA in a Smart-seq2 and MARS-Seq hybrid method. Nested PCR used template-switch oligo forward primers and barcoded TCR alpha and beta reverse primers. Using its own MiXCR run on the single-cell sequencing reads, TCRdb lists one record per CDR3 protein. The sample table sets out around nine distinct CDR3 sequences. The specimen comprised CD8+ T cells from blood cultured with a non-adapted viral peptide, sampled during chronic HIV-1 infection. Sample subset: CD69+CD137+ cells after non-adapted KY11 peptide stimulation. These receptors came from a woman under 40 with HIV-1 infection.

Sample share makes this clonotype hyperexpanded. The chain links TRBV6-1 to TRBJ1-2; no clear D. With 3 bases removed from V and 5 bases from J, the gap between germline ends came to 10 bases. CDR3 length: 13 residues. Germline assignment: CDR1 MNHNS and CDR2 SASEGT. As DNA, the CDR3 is TGTGCCAGCAGTGACTACACCGCTTATGGCTACACCTTC. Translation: CASSDYTAYGYTF.